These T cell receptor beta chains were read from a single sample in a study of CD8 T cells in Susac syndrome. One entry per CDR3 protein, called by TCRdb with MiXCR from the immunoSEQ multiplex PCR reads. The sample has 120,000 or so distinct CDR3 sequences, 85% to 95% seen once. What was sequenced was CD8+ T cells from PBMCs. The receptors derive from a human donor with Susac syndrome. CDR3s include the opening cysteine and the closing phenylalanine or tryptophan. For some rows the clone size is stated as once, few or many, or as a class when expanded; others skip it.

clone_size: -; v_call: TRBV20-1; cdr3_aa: CSASGTGGDTEAFF
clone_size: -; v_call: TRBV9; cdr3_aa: CASSVARGADTEAFF
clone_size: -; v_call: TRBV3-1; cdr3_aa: CASSQEAGTDTQYF
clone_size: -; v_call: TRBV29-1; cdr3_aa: CSVEDLENYGYTF
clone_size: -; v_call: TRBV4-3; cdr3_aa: CASSQDGQVNQPQHF
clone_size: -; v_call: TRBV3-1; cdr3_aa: CASSHPGQGQETQYF
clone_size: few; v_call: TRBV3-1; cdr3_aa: CASSPAGNEQFF
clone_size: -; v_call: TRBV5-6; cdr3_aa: CASSLRRVYEQYF
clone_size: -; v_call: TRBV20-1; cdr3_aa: CSAEDNQAYNEQFF
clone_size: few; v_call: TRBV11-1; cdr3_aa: CASSLGAGEQFF
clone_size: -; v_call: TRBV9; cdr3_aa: CASSARLASSTDTQYF
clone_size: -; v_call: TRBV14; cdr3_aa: CASSQAGRKANYGYTF
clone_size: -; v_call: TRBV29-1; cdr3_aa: CSVEWRGGELFF
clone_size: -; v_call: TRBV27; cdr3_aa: CASSPGTGGYEQYF
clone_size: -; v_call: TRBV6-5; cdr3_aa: CASSYSGNEQFF
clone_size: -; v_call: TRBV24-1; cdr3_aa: CATSDQSQGSGELFF
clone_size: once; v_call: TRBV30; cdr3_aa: CAWSLGQDNSPLHF
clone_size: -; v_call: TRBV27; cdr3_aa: CASWGRTSYEQYF
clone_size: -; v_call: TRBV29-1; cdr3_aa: CSVDNAETYEQYF
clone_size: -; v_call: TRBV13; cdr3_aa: CASSQTSLEQFF
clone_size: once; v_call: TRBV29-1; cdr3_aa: CSVGQGRNEQFF
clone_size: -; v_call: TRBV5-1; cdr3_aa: CASRGRSHTEAFF
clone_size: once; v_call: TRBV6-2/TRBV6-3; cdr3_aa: CASKNRGLNEQYF
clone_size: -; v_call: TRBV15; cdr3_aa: CATSRETGTHTDTQYF
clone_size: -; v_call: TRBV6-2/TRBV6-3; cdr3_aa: CASSYPEDEQFF